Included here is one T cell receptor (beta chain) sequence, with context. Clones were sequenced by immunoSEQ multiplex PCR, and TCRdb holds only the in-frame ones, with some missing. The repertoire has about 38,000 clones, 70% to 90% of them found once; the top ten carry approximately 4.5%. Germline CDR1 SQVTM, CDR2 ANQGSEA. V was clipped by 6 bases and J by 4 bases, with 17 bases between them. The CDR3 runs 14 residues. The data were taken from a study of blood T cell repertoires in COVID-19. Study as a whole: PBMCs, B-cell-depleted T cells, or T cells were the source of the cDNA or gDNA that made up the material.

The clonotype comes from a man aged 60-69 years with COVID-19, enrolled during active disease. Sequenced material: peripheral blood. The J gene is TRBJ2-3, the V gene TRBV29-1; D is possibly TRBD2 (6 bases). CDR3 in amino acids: CSVGLRTGADTQYF. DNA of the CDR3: TGCAGCGTCGGACTCCGGACGGGGGCAGATACGCAGTATTTT.